This entry is about one T cell receptor beta chain. Measured with immunoSEQ multiplex PCR; TCRdb has only the in-frame clones, and not every one. Of about 130,000 clones in the sample, about 94% were seen once. V shed 1 base and J 8 bases; nucleotides not matched to a gene: 0. The CDR3 contains 13 residues. Germline lookup yields CDR1 SGHNT and CDR2 YYREEE (reference sequence). This sample is drawn from a study of control samples from healthy donors and cancer patients. This clonotype originated in a man aged 60 to 69 with colorectal cancer. Sequenced material: PBMCs. This chain links TRBV5-4 with TRBJ1-6; 7 bases agree with TRBD1. CDR3 sequence (DNA): TGTGCCAGCAGCTTGACAGGGGATTCACCCCTCCACTTT. This encodes CASSLTGDSPLHF.